This TCR beta chain stems from a study of regulatory T cells in long-lasting Graves disease. Regarding time point: newly diagnosed GD, antithyroid drugs for less than 3 months. PBMCs were the source of the RNA used for TCR sequencing. The V end lost 4 bases, the J end lost 3 bases, and 15 bases lay between the germline ends. CDR1 is SGHRS and CDR2 is YFSETQ in the germline V gene. The CDR3 has 15 residues. Ten or more counts support this clonotype. According to the study, TCR beta libraries were built with iRepertoire HTBI primers and CDR3-region Arm-PCR. TCRdb re-analysed the multiplex PCR reads in MiXCR, keeping a single row per CDR3 protein. The repertoire includes 530,000 or so distinct CDR3 sequences, around 16% of them detected once, and 12% sits in the top ten. These data were also reused for a study on T cells in Graves' hyperthyroidism and ophthalmopathy.

The chain is built from TRBV5-1 and TRBJ2-3; D possibly corresponds to TRBD1 (6 bases). The sample was peripheral blood mononuclear cells (PBMCs), taken at new diagnosis, from a patient treated with antithyroid drugs. The sequence was obtained from a man aged 18 to 30 with Graves disease. The CDR3 loop reads CASSPTGDGTDTQYF. As DNA, the CDR3 is TGCGCCAGCAGCCCGACAGGAGACGGGACAGATACGCAGTATTTT.